This T cell receptor (beta chain) appears in the sequencing data of a study of blood T cell repertoires in COVID-19. Germline V gives CDR1 KGHSH, CDR2 LQKENI. V was pared by 2 bases and J by 5 bases, with 7 bases between. The CDR3 sequence is 14 residues long. The repertoire was sequenced with immunoSEQ multiplex PCR; TCRdb's copy has only in-frame clones and lacks some. The table includes 130,000 to 150,000 clones, 65% to 85% detected once. The TCR comes from a woman aged 50 to 60 who had been exposed to COVID-19. The rearrangement links TRBV18 to TRBJ1-6; weak D call: TRBD1 (5 bases). The sequenced material came from PBMCs or T cells enriched from blood (not recorded which). CDR3 DNA: TGTGCCAGCTCACCAGTCAGGGATAATTCACCCCTCCACTTT. Protein product: CASSPVRDNSPLHF.